Sequencing of this TCR beta chain was carried out in a study of T cells after yellow fever vaccination (dated by TCRdb to the late 2010s). Concerning the study at large: The SMART-Seq v4 Ultra Low Input RNA kit was used to prepare libraries from fractions with low cell numbers. To track T-cell clones before and after primary and booster YFV17D yellow fever vaccination, bulk TCR alpha and beta repertoires were sequenced longitudinally. Two healthy male donors, one aged 18 to 29 and one aged 30 to 40 years, made up the cohort. Blood was drawn at multiple timepoints before and after primary and secondary immunization, with bulk PBMC replicates and cell subsets isolated.

About this clonotype itself: Its antigen is currently not known. No base-level quality is on record; no much larger clone is a single base apart.

TCR cDNA was made using 5'RACE template switching, a step that added a universal primer site and unique molecular identifiers. Priming for cDNA synthesis came from both the TCR alpha and TCR beta constant segments. Two PCR steps were used to amplify libraries, with sample barcodes and sequencing adapters being added in the second step. Libraries were sequenced on Illumina HiSeq 2500 (2x100 bp) or NovaSeq (2x150 bp). The authors' analysis ran thus. Reads were demultiplexed and collapsed into UMI consensus sequences with MIGEC, and V(D)J alignment was performed with MiXCR. Vaccine-responding clonotypes were identified with edgeR using replicate PBMC samples, with FDR below 0.01 and a log2 fold change above 5 up to day 15 being required. Bulk clonotypes were assigned CD4 or CD8 identity according to which sequenced CD4 or CD8 repertoire held them at higher abundance. TCRdb itself trimmed the public reads at Q25 with fastp, ran MiXCR and retained productive beta chains. For every CDR3 protein sequence, its rows merge into one entry that carries the most common genes and DNA. TCRdb assigned the V and J calls; the authors' analysis was not used. The table for this sample lists about 550,000 distinct CDR3 sequences; 15% to 20% of them were counted only once. The ten top clones hold approximately 14% of the sample.

V lost 4 bases and J lost 0 bases; the stretch between them is 12 bases long. According to the germline V gene, CDR1 reads SGHTA and CDR2 reads FQGNSA. CDR3 length: 16 amino acids, cysteine to phenylalanine. Just CDR3 DNA is preserved here, 48 bases in frame from base 1. The treatment or condition label of this sample denotes: live attenuated yellow fever vaccine strain. At each blood-draw timepoint, two biological replicates of bulk PBMCs were collected. A standard Ficoll-Paque protocol was used to isolate PBMCs from peripheral blood. RNA was extracted with TriZol from bulk PBMCs, CD4 and CD8 fractions, and dextramer-positive and dextramer-negative fractions. The research as a whole found: Computational filtering was required because FACS-sorted repertoires could contain abundant contaminating clonotypes from the bulk population. Because only two donors were included in the study, the extent to which the findings can be generalized is limited. A small share of clonotypes occurred in both CD4 and CD8 compartments, likely arising from convergent recombination. Compared with the primary T-cell response, the secondary T-cell response was weaker but faster, peaking on day 5 rather than day 15. After the booster, most clones that had expanded after primary vaccination were detected again (roughly 96% of CD4 and around nine tenths of CD8), suggesting broad maintenance of memory.

This specimen consisted of PBMCs, obtained 15 days after the yellow fever booster vaccination. The TCR comes from a man aged 30-40 years who received the YFV17D yellow fever vaccine. The chain is assembled from TRBV7-2 and TRBJ2-2, with the D gene too uncertain to name. The CDR3: CASSSNGRTNTGELFF. Here is the DNA: TGTGCCAGCAGCTCGAATGGACGAACGAACACCGGGGAGCTGTTTTTT.